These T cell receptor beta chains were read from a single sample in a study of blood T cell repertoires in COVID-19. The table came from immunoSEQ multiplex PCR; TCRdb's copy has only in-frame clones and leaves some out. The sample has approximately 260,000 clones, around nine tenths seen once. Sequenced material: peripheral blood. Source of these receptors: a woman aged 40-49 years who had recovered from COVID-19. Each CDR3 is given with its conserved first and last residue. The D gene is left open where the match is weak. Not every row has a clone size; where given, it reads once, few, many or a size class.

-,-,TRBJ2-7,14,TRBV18,CASTPTGSSYEQYF,TGTGCCAGCACCCCGACAGGCAGCTCCTACGAGCAGTACTTC
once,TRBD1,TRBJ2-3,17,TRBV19,CASSIMMGQGGADTQYF,TGTGCCAGTAGTATCATGATGGGACAGGGAGGTGCAGATACGCAGTATTTT
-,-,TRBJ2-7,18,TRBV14,CASSQGGFRGLLPYEQYF,TGTGCCAGCAGCCAAGGTGGTTTTAGGGGTCTTCTCCCCTACGAGCAGTACTTC
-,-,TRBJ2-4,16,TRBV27,CASSFSTRSPRNIQYF,TGTGCCAGCAGTTTTTCCACGCGTTCCCCTCGAAACATTCAGTACTTC
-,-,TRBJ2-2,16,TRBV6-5,CASSFFHREGTGELFF,TGTGCCAGCAGTTTCTTTCACAGGGAAGGCACCGGGGAGCTGTTTTTT
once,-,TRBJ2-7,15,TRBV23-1,CASSQSVEPFHEQYF,TGCGCCAGCAGTCAAAGCGTGGAACCCTTCCACGAGCAGTACTTC
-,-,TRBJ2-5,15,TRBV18,CASSTQGFDGETQYF,TGTGCCAGCTCAACGCAGGGCTTCGATGGGGAGACCCAGTACTTC
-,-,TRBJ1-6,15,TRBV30,CAWNPSQAMNSPLHF,TGTGCCTGGAACCCCTCCCAGGCCATGAATTCACCCCTCCACTTT
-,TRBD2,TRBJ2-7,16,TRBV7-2,CASSSRLAGGSYEQYF,TGTGCCAGCAGCTCCCGACTAGCGGGAGGGAGTTACGAGCAGTACTTC
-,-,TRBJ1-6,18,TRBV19,CASSSTWAPGVWNSPLHF,TGTGCCAGTAGTTCCACCTGGGCACCCGGGGTTTGGAATTCACCCCTCCACTTT
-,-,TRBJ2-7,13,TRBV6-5,CASSYSRDYEQYF,TGTGCCAGCAGTTACTCCAGGGACTACGAGCAGTACTTC
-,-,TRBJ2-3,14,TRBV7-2,CASSLWREADTQYF,TGTGCCAGCAGCTTATGGAGGGAGGCAGATACGCAGTATTTT
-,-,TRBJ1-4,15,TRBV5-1,CASTVAGYPNEKLFF,TGCGCCAGCACTGTAGCAGGGTATCCTAATGAAAAACTGTTTTTT
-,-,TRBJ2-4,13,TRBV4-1,CASSPGVKNIQYF,TGCGCCAGCAGCCCGGGAGTCAAAAACATTCAGTACTTC
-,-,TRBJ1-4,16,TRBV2,CASRKEQVATNEKLFF,TGTGCCAGCAGAAAAGAACAGGTCGCAACTAATGAAAAACTGTTTTTT
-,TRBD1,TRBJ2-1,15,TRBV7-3,CASSTHRDRLNEQFF,TGTGCCAGCAGCACCCACCGGGACAGGCTTAATGAGCAGTTCTTC
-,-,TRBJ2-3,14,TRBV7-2,CASSYRPITDTQYF,TGTGCCAGCAGCTACAGGCCCATCACAGATACGCAGTATTTT
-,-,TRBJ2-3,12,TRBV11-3,CASRQFADTQYF,TGTGCCAGCAGACAGTTTGCAGATACGCAGTATTTT
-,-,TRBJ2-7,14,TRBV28,CASSLLTARYEQYF,TGTGCCAGCAGTTTGCTGACAGCTAGGTACGAGCAGTACTTC
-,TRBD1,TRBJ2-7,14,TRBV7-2,CASSARTGFYEQYF,TGTGCCAGCAGCGCGCGGACAGGGTTCTACGAGCAGTACTTC
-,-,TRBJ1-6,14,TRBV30,CAWGGQWPGSPLHF,TGTGCCTGGGGTGGACAGTGGCCTGGTTCACCCCTCCACTTT
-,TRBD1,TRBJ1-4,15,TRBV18,CASSPGRQGREKLFF,TGTGCCAGCTCACCAGGCCGACAGGGACGGGAAAAACTGTTTTTT
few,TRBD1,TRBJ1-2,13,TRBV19,CASSMTGDYGYTF,TGTGCCAGTAGTATGACAGGGGACTATGGCTACACCTTC
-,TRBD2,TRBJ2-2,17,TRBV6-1,CASSEGWGLDFTGELFF,TGTGCCAGCAGTGAAGGGTGGGGACTAGATTTTACCGGGGAGCTGTTTTTT
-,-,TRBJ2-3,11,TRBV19,CASSSTGGQYF,TGTGCCAGTAGTTCTACCGGGGGACAGTATTTT
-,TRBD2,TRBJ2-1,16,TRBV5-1,CASSDLAGVKNNEQFF,TGCGCCAGCAGCGACCTAGCGGGAGTAAAGAACAATGAGCAGTTCTTC
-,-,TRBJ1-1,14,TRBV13,CASSLSGKNTEAFF,TGTGCCAGCAGCTTATCGGGAAAGAACACTGAAGCTTTCTTT
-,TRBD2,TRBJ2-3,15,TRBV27,CASSLSGGFSDTQYF,TGTGCCAGCAGTTTATCGGGGGGGTTCTCAGATACGCAGTATTTT
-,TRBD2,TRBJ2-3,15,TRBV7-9,CASSLGTSGTDTQYF,TGTGCCAGCAGCTTGGGGACTAGCGGGACAGATACGCAGTATTTT
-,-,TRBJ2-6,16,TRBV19,CASSRRDLSGANVLTF,TGTGCCAGTAGCCGGCGGGACCTCTCTGGGGCCAACGTCCTGACTTTC
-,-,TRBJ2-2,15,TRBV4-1,CASSARRIEPGELFF,TGCGCCAGCAGCGCCAGGCGAATCGAGCCCGGGGAGCTGTTTTTT
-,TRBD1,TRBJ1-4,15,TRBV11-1,CASSLVGTGDEKLFF,TGTGCCAGCAGCTTGGTCGGGACAGGGGATGAAAAACTGTTTTTT
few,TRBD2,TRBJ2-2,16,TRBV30,CAWSVLAGALTGELFF,TGTGCCTGGAGCGTCCTAGCGGGGGCCCTCACCGGGGAGCTGTTTTTT